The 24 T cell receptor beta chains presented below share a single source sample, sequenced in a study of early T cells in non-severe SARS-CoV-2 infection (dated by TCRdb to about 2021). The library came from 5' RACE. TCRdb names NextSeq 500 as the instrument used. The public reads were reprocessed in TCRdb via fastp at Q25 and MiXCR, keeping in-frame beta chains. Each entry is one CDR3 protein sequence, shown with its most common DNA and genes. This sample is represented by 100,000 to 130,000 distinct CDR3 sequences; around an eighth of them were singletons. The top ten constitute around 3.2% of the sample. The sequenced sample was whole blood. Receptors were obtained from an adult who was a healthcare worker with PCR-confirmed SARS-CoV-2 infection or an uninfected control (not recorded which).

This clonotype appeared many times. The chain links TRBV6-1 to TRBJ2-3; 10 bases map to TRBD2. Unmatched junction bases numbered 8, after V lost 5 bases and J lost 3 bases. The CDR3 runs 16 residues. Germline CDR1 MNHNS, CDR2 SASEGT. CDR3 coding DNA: TGTGCCAGCAGTCCTATAGCGGGGGGTAGGACAGATACGCAGTATTTT. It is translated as CASSPIAGGRTDTQYF.

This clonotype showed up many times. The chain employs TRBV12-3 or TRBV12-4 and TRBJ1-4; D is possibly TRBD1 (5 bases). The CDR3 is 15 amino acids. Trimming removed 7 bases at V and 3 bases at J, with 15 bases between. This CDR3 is CASTISGQANEKLFF. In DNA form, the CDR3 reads TGTGCCAGCACCATCTCGGGGCAGGCTAATGAAAAACTGTTTTTT.

In DNA form, the CDR3 reads TGTGCCAGCAGCAATCTCCTTCCGGGACAGGGGTCGGACGAGCAGTACTTC. Protein sequence: CASSNLLPGQGSDEQYF. The rearrangement uses TRBV12-3 or TRBV12-4 and TRBJ2-7; 10 positions agree with TRBD1. CDR3 length: 17 amino acids. V was clipped by 6 bases and J by 5 bases; unmatched bases: 16.

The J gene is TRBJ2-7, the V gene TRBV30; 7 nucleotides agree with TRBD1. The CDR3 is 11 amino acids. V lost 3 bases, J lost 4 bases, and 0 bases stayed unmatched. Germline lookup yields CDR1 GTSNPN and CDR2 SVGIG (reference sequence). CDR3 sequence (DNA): TGTGCCTGGAGGACAGGGTACGAGCAGTACTTC. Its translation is CAWRTGYEQYF.

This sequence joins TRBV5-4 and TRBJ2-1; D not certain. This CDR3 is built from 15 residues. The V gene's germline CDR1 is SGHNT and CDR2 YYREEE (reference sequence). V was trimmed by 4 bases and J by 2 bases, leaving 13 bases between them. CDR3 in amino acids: CASSQEPLTYNEQFF. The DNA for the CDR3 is TGTGCCAGCAGCCAGGAACCCCTGACCTACAATGAGCAGTTCTTC.

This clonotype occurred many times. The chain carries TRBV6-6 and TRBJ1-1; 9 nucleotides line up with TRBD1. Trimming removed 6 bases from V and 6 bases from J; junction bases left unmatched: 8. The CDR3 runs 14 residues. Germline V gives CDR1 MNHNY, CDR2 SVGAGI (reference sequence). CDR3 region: CASRGTGGGSEAFF. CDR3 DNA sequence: TGTGCCAGCAGAGGAACAGGGGGCGGCTCTGAAGCTTTCTTT.

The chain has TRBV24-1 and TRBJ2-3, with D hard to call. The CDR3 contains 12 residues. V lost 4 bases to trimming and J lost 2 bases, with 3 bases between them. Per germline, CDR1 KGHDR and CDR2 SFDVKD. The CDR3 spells CATSENTDTQYF. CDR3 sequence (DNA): TGTGCCACCAGTGAGAACACAGATACGCAGTATTTT.

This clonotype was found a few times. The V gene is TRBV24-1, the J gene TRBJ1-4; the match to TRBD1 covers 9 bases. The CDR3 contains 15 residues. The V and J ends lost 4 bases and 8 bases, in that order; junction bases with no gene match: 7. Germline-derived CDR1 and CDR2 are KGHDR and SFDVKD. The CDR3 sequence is CATSDSGTGREKLFF. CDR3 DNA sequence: TGTGCCACCAGTGACTCCGGGACAGGGAGGGAAAAACTGTTTTTT.

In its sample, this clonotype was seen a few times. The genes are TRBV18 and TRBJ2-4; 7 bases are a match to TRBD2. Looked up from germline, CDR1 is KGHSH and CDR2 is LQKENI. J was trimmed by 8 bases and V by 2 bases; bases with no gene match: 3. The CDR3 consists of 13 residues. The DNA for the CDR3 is TGTGCCAGCTCACCAACTGGGGGGGACATTCAGTACTTC. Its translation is CASSPTGGDIQYF. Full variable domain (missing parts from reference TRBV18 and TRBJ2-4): NAGVMQNPRHLVRRRGQEARLRCSPMKGHSHVYWYRQLPEEGLKFMVYLQKENIIDESGMPKERFSAEFPKEGPSILRIQQVVRGDSAAYFCASSPTGGDIQYFGAGTRLSVL.

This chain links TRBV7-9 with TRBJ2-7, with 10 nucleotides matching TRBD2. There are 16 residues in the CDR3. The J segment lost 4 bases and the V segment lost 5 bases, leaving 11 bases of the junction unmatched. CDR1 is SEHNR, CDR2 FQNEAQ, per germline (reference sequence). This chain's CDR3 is CASSPIAGGLAYEQYF. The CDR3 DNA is TGTGCCAGCAGCCCAATAGCGGGAGGCCTAGCGTACGAGCAGTACTTC.

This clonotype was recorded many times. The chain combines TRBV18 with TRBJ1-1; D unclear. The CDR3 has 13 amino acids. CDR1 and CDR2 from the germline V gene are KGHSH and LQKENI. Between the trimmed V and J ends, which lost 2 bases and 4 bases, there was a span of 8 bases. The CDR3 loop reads CASSPESGTEAFF. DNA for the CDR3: TGTGCCAGCTCACCAGAGTCGGGCACTGAAGCTTTCTTT.

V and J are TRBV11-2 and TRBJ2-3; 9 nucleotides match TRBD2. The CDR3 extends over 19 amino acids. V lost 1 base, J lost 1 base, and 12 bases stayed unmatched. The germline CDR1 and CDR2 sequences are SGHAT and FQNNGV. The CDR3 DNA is TGTGCCAGCAGCTTAGGGCTAGCGGGGACCTCCGGAGGCACAGATACGCAGTATTTT. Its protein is CASSLGLAGTSGGTDTQYF.

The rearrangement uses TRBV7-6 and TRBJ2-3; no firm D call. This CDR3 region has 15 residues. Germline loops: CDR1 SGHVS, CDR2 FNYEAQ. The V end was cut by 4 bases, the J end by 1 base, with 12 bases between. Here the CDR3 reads CASSSRTWGTDTQYF. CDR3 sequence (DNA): TGTGCCAGCAGCTCTCGGACCTGGGGCACAGATACGCAGTATTTT.

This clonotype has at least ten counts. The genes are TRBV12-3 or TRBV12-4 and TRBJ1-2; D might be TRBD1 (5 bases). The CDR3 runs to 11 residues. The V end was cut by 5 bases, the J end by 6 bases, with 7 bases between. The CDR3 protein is CASSQQDGYTF. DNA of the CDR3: TGTGCCAGCAGTCAACAGGATGGCTACACCTTC.

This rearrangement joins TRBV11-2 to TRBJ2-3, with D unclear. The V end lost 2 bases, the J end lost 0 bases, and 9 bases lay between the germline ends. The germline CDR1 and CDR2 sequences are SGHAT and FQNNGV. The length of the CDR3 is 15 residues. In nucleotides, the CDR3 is TGTGCCAGCAGCTTAATCATCGCTAGCACAGATACGCAGTATTTT. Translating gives CASSLIIASTDTQYF.

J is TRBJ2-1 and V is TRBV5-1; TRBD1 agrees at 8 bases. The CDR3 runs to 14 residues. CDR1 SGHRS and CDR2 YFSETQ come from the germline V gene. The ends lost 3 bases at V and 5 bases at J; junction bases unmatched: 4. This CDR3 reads CASSYGTGNNEQFF. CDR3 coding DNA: TGCGCCAGCAGCTACGGGACAGGCAACAATGAGCAGTTCTTC.

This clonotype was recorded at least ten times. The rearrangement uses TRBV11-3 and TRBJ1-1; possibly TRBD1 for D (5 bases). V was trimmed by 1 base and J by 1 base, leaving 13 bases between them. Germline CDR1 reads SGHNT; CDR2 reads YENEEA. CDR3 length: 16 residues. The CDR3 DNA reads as TGTGCCAGCAGCTTAGTCGTTGCAGGGACGAACACTGAAGCTTTCTTT. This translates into CASSLVVAGTNTEAFF.

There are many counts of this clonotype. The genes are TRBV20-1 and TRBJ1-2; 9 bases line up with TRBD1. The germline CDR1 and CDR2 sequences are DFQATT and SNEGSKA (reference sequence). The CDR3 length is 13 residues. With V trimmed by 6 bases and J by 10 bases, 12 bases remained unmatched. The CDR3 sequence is CSADRDRVQVYTF. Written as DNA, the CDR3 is TGCAGTGCCGACCGGGACAGGGTACAGGTCTACACCTTC.

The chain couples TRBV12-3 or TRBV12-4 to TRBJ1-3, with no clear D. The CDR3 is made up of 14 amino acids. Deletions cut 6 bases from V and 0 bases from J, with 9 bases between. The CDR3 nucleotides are TGTGCCAGCAGGAACGCCCTCTCTGGAAACACCATATATTTT. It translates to CASRNALSGNTIYF.

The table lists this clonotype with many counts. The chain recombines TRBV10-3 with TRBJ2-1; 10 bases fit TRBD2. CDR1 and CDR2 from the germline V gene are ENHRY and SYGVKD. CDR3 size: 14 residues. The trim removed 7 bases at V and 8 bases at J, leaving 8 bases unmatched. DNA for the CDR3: TGTGCCATCACCGCTAGCGGGGGCGGGGATGAGCAGTTCTTC. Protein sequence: CAITASGGGDEQFF.

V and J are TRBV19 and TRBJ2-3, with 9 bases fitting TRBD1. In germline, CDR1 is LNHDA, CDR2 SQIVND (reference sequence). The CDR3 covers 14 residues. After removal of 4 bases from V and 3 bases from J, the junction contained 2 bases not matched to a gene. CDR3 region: CASSTGQGTDTQYF. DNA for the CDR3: TGTGCCAGTAGTACCGGACAGGGGACAGATACGCAGTATTTT.

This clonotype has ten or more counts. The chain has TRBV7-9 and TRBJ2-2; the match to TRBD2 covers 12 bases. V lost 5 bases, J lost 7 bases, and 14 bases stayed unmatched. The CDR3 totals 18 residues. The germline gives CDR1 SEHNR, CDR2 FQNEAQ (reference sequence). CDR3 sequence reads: CASSGTRLAGVLDGELFF. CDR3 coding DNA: TGTGCCAGCAGCGGGACTCGACTAGCGGGAGTTTTGGACGGGGAGCTGTTTTTT.

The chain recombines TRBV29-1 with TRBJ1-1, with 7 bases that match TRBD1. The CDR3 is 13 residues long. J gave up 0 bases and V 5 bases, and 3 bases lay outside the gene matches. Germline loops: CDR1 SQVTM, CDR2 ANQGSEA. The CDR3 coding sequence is TGCAGCGTTACAGGGGTTCTGAACACTGAAGCTTTCTTT. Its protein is CSVTGVLNTEAFF.

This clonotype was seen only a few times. DNA for the CDR3: TGTGCCAGCAGTTTCGAACTAGTCACTCACGAGCAGTACTTC. Its protein is CASSFELVTHEQYF. The chain links TRBV12-3 or TRBV12-4 to TRBJ2-7; a weak D match, TRBD2 (5 bases). The V gene lost 3 bases and the J gene lost 5 bases, with 14 bases spanning the gap. This CDR3 has 14 amino acids.